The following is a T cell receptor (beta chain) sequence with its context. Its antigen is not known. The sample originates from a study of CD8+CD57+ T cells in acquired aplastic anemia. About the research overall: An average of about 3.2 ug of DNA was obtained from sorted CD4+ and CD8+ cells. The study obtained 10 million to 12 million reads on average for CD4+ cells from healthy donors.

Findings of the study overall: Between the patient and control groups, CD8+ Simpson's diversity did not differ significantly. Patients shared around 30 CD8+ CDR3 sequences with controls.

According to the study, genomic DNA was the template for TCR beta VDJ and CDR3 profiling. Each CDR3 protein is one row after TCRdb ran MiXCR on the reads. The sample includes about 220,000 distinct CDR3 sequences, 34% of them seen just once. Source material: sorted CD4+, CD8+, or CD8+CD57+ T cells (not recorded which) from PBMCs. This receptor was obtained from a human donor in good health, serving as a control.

CDR3 amino acids: CASTSRGHLGTQYF. CDR3 sequence (DNA): TGTGCCAGTACTAGCCGGGGACATCTTGGGACCCAGTACTTC. The rearrangement joins TRBV19 to TRBJ2-5; weak D call: TRBD1 (6 bases). The germline gives CDR1 LNHDA, CDR2 SQIVND (reference sequence). The CDR3 runs to 14 residues. V lost 7 bases and J lost 7, with 19 bases in between. Supplemented by reference TRBV19 and TRBJ2-5, the full variable domain reads DGGITQSPKYLFRKEGQNVTLSCEQNLNHDAMYWYRQDPGQGLRLIYYSQIVNDFQKGDIAEGYSVSREKKESFPLTVTSAQKNPTAFYLCASTSRGHLGTQYFGPGTRLLVL.